This is a list of T cell receptor beta chains from one sample in a study of memory CD4+ T cells and cytomegalovirus serostatus. The repertoire was sequenced with immunoSEQ multiplex PCR; TCRdb's copy has only in-frame clones and lacks some. The sample has 52,000 or so clones, over 75% seen once; the top ten hold roughly 0.6%. Sequencing input: memory CD4+ T cells from blood. The source is an adult in good health and CMV-seronegative. The CDR3 runs from the conserved cysteine through the conserved F or W. The order of the fields is V gene, clone size, J gene, D gene, CDR3 DNA, CDR3 protein. D genes are given only for firm matches. A row's size may be missing; if present it is once, few, many or a size class.

V gene: TRBV9
clone size: -
J gene: TRBJ1-6
D gene: -
CDR3 DNA: TGTGCCAGCAGCACCCGTAGCTCCTATAATTCACCCCTCCACTTT
CDR3 protein: CASSTRSSYNSPLHF

V gene: TRBV5-6
clone size: -
J gene: TRBJ1-3
D gene: -
CDR3 DNA: TGTGCCAGCAGGAGGGGCTCTGGAAACACCATATATTTT
CDR3 protein: CASRRGSGNTIYF

V gene: TRBV5-1
clone size: -
J gene: TRBJ2-6
D gene: -
CDR3 DNA: TGCGCCAGCAGCTTGACCCCTGATAAATACTCTGGGGCCAACGTCCTGACTTTC
CDR3 protein: CASSLTPDKYSGANVLTF

V gene: TRBV2
clone size: -
J gene: TRBJ2-7
D gene: TRBD2
CDR3 DNA: TGTGCCAGCAGTGCACTACTAGCGGGGAACGAGCAGTACTTC
CDR3 protein: CASSALLAGNEQYF

V gene: TRBV7-9
clone size: once
J gene: TRBJ2-7
D gene: -
CDR3 DNA: TGTGCCAGCAGACCCCTACAGACAGGATACTACGAGCAGTACTTC
CDR3 protein: CASRPLQTGYYEQYF

V gene: TRBV28
clone size: -
J gene: TRBJ1-2
D gene: -
CDR3 DNA: TGTGCCAGCAGTTCCACTAACTATGGCTACACCTTC
CDR3 protein: CASSSTNYGYTF

V gene: TRBV4-2
clone size: -
J gene: TRBJ1-2
D gene: -
CDR3 DNA: TGTGCCAGCAGCCTGGGAACCTCAGGGGGCTACACCTTC
CDR3 protein: CASSLGTSGGYTF

V gene: TRBV15
clone size: -
J gene: TRBJ1-2
D gene: -
CDR3 DNA: TGTGCCACCAGCAGAGATCTCGAGGACTATGGCTACACCTTC
CDR3 protein: CATSRDLEDYGYTF

V gene: TRBV7-9
clone size: -
J gene: TRBJ1-1
D gene: -
CDR3 DNA: TGTGCCAGCAGCTTACAGCAGGGGACTCTTGAAGCTTTCTTT
CDR3 protein: CASSLQQGTLEAFF

V gene: TRBV5-1
clone size: -
J gene: TRBJ2-7
D gene: TRBD2
CDR3 DNA: TGCGCCAGCAGCTTGACTAGCGGGGGGTTGACCTACGAGCAGTACTTC
CDR3 protein: CASSLTSGGLTYEQYF

V gene: TRBV19
clone size: few
J gene: TRBJ1-2
D gene: TRBD1
CDR3 DNA: TGTGCCAGCACCCCCCACGGACAGGATTCACGCTACACCTTC
CDR3 protein: CASTPHGQDSRYTF

V gene: TRBV5-1
clone size: -
J gene: TRBJ2-5
D gene: TRBD1
CDR3 DNA: TGCGCCAGCATTGGGACAGGCACCCAGTACTTC
CDR3 protein: CASIGTGTQYF

V gene: TRBV28
clone size: -
J gene: TRBJ1-1
D gene: -
CDR3 DNA: TGTGCCAGCAGTTTAAACCCGGGGAGGGGCACTGAAGCTTTCTTT
CDR3 protein: CASSLNPGRGTEAFF